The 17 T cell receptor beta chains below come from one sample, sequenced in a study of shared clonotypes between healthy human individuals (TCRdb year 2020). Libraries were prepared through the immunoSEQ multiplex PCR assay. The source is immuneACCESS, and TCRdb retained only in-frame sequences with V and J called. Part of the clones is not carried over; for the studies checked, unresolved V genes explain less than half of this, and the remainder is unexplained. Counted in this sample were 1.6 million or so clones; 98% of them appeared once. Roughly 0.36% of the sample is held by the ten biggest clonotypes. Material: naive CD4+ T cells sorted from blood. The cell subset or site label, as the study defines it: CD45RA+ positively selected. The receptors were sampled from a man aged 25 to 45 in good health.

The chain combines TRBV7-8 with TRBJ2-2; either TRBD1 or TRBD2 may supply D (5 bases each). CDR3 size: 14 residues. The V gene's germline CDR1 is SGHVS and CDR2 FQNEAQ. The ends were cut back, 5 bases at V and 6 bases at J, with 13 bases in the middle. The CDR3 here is CASSPGALSGELFF. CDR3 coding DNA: TGTGCCAGCAGCCCCGGGGCCCTGTCCGGGGAGCTGTTTTTT.

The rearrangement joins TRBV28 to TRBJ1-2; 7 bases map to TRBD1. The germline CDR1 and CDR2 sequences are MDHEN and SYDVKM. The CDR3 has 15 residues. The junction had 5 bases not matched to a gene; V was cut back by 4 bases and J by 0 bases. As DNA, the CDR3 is TGTGCCAGCAGTTCCTCAGGGGGGACTAACTATGGCTACACCTTC. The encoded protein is CASSSSGGTNYGYTF.

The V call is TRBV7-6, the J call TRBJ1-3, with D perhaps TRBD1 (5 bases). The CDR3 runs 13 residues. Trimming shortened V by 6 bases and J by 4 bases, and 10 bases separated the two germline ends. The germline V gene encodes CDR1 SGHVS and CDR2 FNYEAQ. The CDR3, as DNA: TGTGCCAGCAGGGGGGAAGCGGGAAACACCATATATTTT. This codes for CASRGEAGNTIYF.

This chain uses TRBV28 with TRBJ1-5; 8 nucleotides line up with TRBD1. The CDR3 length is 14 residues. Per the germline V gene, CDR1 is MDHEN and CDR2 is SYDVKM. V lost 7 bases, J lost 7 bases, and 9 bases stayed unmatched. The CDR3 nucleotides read TGTGCCAGCATTGTCCAGGGGGCCTGGCAGCCCCAGCATTTT. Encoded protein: CASIVQGAWQPQHF.

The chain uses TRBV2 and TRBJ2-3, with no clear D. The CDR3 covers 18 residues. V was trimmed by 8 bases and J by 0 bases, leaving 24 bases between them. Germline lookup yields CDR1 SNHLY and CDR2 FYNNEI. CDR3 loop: CASLFVGKGGSSTDTQYF. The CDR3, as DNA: TGTGCCAGCTTGTTTGTGGGGAAAGGCGGTAGCAGCACAGATACGCAGTATTTT.

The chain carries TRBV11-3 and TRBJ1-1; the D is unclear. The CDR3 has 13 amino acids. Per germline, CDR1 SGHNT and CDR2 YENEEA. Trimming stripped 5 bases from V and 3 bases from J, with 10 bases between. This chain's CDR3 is CASSPGVHTEAFF. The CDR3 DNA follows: TGTGCCAGCAGCCCCGGGGTCCACACTGAAGCTTTCTTT.

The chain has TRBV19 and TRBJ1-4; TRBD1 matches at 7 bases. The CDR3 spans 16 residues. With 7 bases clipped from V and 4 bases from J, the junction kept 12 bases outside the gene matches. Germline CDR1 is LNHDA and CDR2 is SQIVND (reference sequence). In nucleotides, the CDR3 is TGTGCCAGTACCCGACAGGGTAATCCAAGTAATGAAAAACTGTTTTTT. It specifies CASTRQGNPSNEKLFF.

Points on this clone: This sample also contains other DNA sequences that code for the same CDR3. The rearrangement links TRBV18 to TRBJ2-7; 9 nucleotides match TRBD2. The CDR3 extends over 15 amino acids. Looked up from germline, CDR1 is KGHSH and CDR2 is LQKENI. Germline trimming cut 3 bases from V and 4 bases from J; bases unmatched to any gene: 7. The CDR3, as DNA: TGTGCCAGCTCACCGCCGGGACTAGCCTCTTACGAGCAGTACTTC. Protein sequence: CASSPPGLASYEQYF. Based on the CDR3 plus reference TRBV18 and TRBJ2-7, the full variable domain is NAGVMQNPRHLVRRRGQEARLRCSPMKGHSHVYWYRQLPEEGLKFMVYLQKENIIDESGMPKERFSAEFPKEGPSILRIQQVVRGDSAAYFCASSPPGLASYEQYFGPGTRLTVT.

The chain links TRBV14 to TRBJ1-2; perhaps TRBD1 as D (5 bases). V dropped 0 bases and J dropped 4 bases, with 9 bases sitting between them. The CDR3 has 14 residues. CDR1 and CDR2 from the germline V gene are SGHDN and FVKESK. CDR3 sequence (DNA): TGTGCCAGCAGCCAAGAGCTGGGGCTCTATGGCTACACCTTC. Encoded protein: CASSQELGLYGYTF. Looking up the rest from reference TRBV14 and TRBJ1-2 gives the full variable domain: EAGVTQFPSHSVIEKGQTVTLRCDPISGHDNLYWYRRVMGKEIKFLLHFVKESKQDESGMPNNRFLAERTGGTYSTLKVQPAELEDSGVYFCASSQELGLYGYTFGSGTRLTVV.

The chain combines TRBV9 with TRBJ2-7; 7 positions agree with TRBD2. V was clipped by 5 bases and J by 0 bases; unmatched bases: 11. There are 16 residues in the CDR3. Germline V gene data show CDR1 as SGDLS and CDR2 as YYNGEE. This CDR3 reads CASSRSGALSSYEQYF. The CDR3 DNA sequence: TGTGCCAGCAGTCGAAGCGGGGCTTTAAGCTCCTACGAGCAGTACTTC.

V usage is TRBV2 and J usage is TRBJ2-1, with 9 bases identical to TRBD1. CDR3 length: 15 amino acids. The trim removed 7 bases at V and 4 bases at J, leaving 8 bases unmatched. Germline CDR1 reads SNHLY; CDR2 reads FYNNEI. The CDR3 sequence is CASKQTGGRYNEQFF. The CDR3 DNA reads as TGTGCCAGCAAGCAAACAGGGGGCAGGTACAATGAGCAGTTCTTC. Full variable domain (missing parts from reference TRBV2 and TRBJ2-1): EPEVTQTPSHQVTQMGQEVILRCVPISNHLYFYWYRQILGQKVEFLVSFYNNEISEKSEIFDDQFSVERPDGSNFTLKIRSTKLEDSAMYFCASKQTGGRYNEQFFGPGTRLTVL.

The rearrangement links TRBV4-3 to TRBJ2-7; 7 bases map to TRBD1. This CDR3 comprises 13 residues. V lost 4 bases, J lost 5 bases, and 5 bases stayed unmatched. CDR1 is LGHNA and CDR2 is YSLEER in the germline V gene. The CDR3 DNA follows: TGCGCCAGCAGCCGGGACAGTTTCGACGAGCAGTACTTC. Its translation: CASSRDSFDEQYF.

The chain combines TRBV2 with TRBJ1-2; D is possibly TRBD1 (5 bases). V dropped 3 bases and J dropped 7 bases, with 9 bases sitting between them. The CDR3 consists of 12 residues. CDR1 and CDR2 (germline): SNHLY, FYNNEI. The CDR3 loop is CASSDREGGYTF. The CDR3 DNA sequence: TGTGCCAGCAGTGACAGGGAGGGTGGCTACACCTTC.

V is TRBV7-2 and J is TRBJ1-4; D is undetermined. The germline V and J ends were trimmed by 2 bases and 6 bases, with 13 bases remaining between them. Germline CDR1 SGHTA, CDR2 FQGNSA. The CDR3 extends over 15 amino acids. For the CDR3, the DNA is TGTGCCAGCAGCTTACGACCGCGGTACCATGAAAAACTGTTTTTT. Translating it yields CASSLRPRYHEKLFF.

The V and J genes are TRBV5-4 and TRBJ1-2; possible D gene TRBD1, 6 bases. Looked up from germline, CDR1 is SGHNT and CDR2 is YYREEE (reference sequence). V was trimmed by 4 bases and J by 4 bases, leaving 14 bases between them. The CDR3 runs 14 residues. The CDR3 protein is CASSPRQAGYGYTF. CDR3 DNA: TGTGCCAGCAGCCCTAGACAGGCCGGCTATGGCTACACCTTC.

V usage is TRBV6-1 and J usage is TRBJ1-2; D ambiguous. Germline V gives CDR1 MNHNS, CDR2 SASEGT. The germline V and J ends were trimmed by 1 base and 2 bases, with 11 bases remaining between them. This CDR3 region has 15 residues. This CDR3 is CASSEVGGRNYGYTF. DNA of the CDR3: TGTGCCAGCAGTGAAGTCGGAGGGAGGAACTATGGCTACACCTTC.

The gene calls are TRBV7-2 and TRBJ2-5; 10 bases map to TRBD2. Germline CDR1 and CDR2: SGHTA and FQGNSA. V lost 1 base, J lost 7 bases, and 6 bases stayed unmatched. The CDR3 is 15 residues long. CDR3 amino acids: CASSLVASGSRTQYF. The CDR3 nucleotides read TGTGCCAGCAGCTTAGTGGCTAGCGGGAGTCGGACCCAGTACTTC.